This T cell receptor beta chain was sequenced in a study of blood T cell repertoires in COVID-19. Study-level information: Sources were T cells, B-cell-depleted T cells, or PBMCs; the material itself was cDNA or gDNA.

Sequencing was performed with immunoSEQ multiplex PCR; in TCRdb, only in-frame clones are kept and a portion is missing. The sample records roughly 500,000 clones, 80% to 90% being singletons. V lost 6 bases and J 9 bases, leaving 21 bases between the germline ends. Germline CDR1 reads MDHEN; CDR2 reads SYDVKM. The CDR3 is 15 residues long. The chain links TRBV28 to TRBJ2-1, with D maybe TRBD1 (5 bases). This clonotype was sampled from a man between 18 and 35 years old with COVID-19, enrolled during active disease. The specimen sequenced was peripheral blood. In DNA form, the CDR3 reads TGTGCCAGCAGCCACCGAAGGGTTACAGGTGTTGAGCAGTTCTTC. It codes for CASSHRRVTGVEQFF.